The text below deals with one T cell receptor (beta chain). Its antigen remains unknown. Assay used: immunoSEQ multiplex PCR; TCRdb lists only in-frame clones, some missing. Among 150,000 to 200,000 clones listed, 84% were seen once. The CDR3 has 14 residues. Germline V gene data show CDR1 as SGHVS and CDR2 as FQNEAQ. Trimming shortened V by 1 base and J by 1 base, and 7 bases separated the two germline ends. Separate from the roughly 710-subject first cohort, the roughly 120-subject validation cohort was the one that the donors belonged to. The sample is drawn from a study of cytomegalovirus exposure and HLA in healthy donors. Study-level results: Clusters of TCRs from the first cohort tended to co-occur in the roughly 120 validation repertoires (as a later analysis found).

The chain links TRBV7-8 to TRBJ1-1, with a possible D match to TRBD1 (6 bases). The specimen sequenced was PBMCs. The receptor's source is a man aged 18 to 29 in good health and CMV-seropositive. CDR3 in DNA: TGTGCCAGCAGCTTAGGGACAGCGAACACTGAAGCTTTCTTT. This encodes CASSLGTANTEAFF.